This TCR beta chain was obtained from a study of shared clonotypes between healthy human individuals. General observations from the study: In general, naive subsets displayed greater estimated richness than memory subsets did. In a few donors, around 4.5% of naive CD4 clonotypes appeared in common.

Each of the donors was a healthy adult who was HIV-negative and had not had a recent acute infection or vaccination. Points on this clone: The antigen is undetermined.

V was clipped by 5 bases and J by 4 bases, with 15 bases between them. The germline gives CDR1 SEHNR, CDR2 FQNEAQ (reference sequence). The CDR3 contains 15 residues. Only in-frame clones appear in the TCRdb table, and some are missing; sequencing was by immunoSEQ multiplex PCR. The sample has 1.5 million to 1.9 million clones, about 98% seen once; the top ten hold approximately 0.45%. The chain recombines TRBV7-9 with TRBJ2-1, with a possible D match to TRBD2 (6 bases). The origin of this receptor is a man under 40 in good health. Sequences were obtained from naive CD4+ T cells sorted from blood. The subset here: CD45RA+ positively selected. The CDR3 protein is CASSPQRVQYNEQFF. The CDR3 DNA reads as TGTGCCAGCAGCCCCCAGCGGGTTCAATACAATGAGCAGTTCTTC.